This note documents a single TCR beta chain sequence. The J segment lost 4 bases and the V segment lost 6 bases, leaving 4 bases of the junction unmatched. Per germline, CDR1 MNHEY and CDR2 SVGAGI. CDR3 length: 13 residues. The method was immunoSEQ multiplex PCR; TCRdb's version includes in-frame clones alone and lacks a portion of them. The table includes hundreds of thousands of clones, 75% to 90% detected once. This entry comes from a study of blood T cell repertoires in COVID-19. The sequencing sample was made of peripheral blood. The chain carries TRBV6-5 and TRBJ2-7, with 9 bases identical to TRBD1. The clonotype comes from a man younger than 35 with COVID-19, enrolled during active disease. The chain's CDR3 is CASRTGGRYEQYF. CDR3 nucleotides: TGTGCCAGCAGAACAGGGGGCCGGTACGAGCAGTACTTC.